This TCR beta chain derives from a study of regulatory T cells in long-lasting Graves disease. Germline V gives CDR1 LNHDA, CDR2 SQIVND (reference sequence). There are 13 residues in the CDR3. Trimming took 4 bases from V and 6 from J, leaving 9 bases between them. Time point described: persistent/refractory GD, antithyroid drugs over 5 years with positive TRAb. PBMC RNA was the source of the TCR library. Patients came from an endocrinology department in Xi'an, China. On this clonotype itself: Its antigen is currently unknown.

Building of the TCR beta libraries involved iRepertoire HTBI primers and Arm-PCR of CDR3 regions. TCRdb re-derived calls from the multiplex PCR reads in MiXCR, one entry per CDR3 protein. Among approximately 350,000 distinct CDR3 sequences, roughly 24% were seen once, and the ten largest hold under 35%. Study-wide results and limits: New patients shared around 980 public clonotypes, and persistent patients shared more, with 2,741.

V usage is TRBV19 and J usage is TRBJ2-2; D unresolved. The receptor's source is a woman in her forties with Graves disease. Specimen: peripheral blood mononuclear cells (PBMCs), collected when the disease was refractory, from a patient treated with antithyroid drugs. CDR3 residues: CASSKFAAGELFF. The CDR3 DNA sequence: TGTGCCAGTAGTAAATTTGCTGCCGGGGAGCTGTTTTTT.